This entry features one T cell receptor beta chain sequence. This specimen comes from a study of OX40 agonist ivuxolimab in advanced cancers. Study in general: People in dose escalation had one of these cancers: hepatocellular carcinoma, melanoma, renal cell or head and neck cancer.

At cycle 4 day 1, cycle 7 day 1, and baseline, blood was sampled. Produced via immunoSEQ multiplex PCR; TCRdb's table is partial and in-frame only. Seen here are around 35,000 clones, more than 85% observed once, and the top ten hold roughly 2.3%. This CDR3 is 15 amino acids long. Germline CDR1 is MNHEY and CDR2 is SMNVEV (reference sequence). Trimming shortened V by 4 bases and J by 6 bases, and 15 bases separated the two germline ends. This TCR came from an adult with an advanced solid tumor such as melanoma, head and neck, liver or kidney cancer. The material was CD4+ or CD8+ T cells sorted from blood, obtained in a trial of the OX40 agonist ivuxolimab. The chain carries TRBV27 and TRBJ2-2; tentative D call: TRBD1 (5 bases). The CDR3 protein is CASSSRQTLPGELFF. CDR3 in DNA: TGTGCCAGCAGTTCGCGACAGACGCTTCCCGGGGAGCTGTTTTTT.